The clone carrying this T cell receptor (beta chain) came up a few times. The data originate from a study of human T cells and chemical hapten exposure. Via MiXCR, TCRdb re-called the RACE reads, giving one row per CDR3 protein. The table records 95,000 to 150,000 distinct CDR3 sequences, 13% of them present only once. Germline lookup yields CDR1 SGHAT and CDR2 FQNNGV. The length of the CDR3 is 15 residues. With V trimmed by 5 bases and J by 2 bases, 6 bases remained unmatched. Time point in this sample: pre-sensitization, week 0. Treatment given: therapeutic diphenylcyclopropenone sensitization with weekly scalp DPC.

V usage is TRBV11-2 and J usage is TRBJ2-1; 7 bases agree with TRBD1. The receptor was isolated from a woman aged 18 to 35 with alopecia areata. Some clones in this sample may be carry-over from other donors' samples. Sequences were derived from whole blood, sampled in connection with sensitization to the hapten diphenylcyclopropenone (DPC). The chain's CDR3 is CASSMGQTTYNEQFF. DNA for the CDR3: TGTGCCAGCAGCATGGGACAGACAACCTACAATGAGCAGTTCTTC.